This entry features one T cell receptor beta chain sequence. Seattle enrolled patients during active infection and tracked them longitudinally. This CDR3 is built from 15 residues. Germline V lookup: CDR1 LNHDA, CDR2 SQIVND (reference sequence). V was shortened by 3 bases and J by 7 bases, with 18 bases between the two germline ends. The data belong to a study of blood T cell repertoires in COVID-19. Study as a whole: Collection of acute and convalescent COVID-19 samples took place in the United States, Italy and Spain. T cells, B-cell-depleted T cells, or PBMCs provided the cDNA or gDNA that served as material.

Only in-frame clones appear in the TCRdb table, and some are missing; sequencing was by immunoSEQ multiplex PCR. The data contain approximately 280,000 clones, roughly 84% of them singletons. The clonotype comes from a human donor with COVID-19, enrolled during active disease. The donor label of this sample is uncertain. The source material was peripheral blood. The chain is built from TRBV19 and TRBJ1-2; weak D call: TRBD1 (5 bases). The CDR3 DNA reads as TGTGCCAGTAGTATCAGGACACCGGGCGGGGTTGGCTACACCTTC. Translation: CASSIRTPGGVGYTF.